Listed below are T cell receptor beta chains from one sample, sequenced in a study of CD8 T cell repertoires and HIV-1 epitope variants. Here immunoSEQ multiplex PCR was the method, and the copy in TCRdb shows in-frame clones only, minus some. The repertoire includes about 5,800 clones, 60% to 65% of them detected once, and 44% sits in the top ten. No cognate antigen is known for these TCRs. Sequenced material: cultured CD8+ T cells derived from PBMCs. These receptors all stem from a male donor with HIV. The CDR3 runs from the conserved cysteine through the conserved F or W. D genes are given only for firm matches. Not all rows give a size; the values are once, few, many and, for expanded clones, a class.

clone_size: once; v_call: TRBV27; d_call: -; j_call: TRBJ2-7; cdr3_nt: TGTGCCAGCAGCCGGACAGCTTACTCCTACGAGCAGTACTTC; cdr3_aa: CASSRTAYSYEQYF
clone_size: -; v_call: TRBV15; d_call: -; j_call: TRBJ1-3; cdr3_nt: TGTGCCACCAGCAAGGACAGTGGAAACACCATATATTTT; cdr3_aa: CATSKDSGNTIYF
clone_size: -; v_call: TRBV2; d_call: TRBD1; j_call: TRBJ1-2; cdr3_nt: TGTGCCAGCAGCCTAGGACAGGGACTGTTGGGCTACACCTTC; cdr3_aa: CASSLGQGLLGYTF
clone_size: -; v_call: TRBV9; d_call: TRBD1; j_call: TRBJ2-7; cdr3_nt: TGTGCCAGCAGCCCCAGGGGGACAGCCTACGAGCAGTACTTC; cdr3_aa: CASSPRGTAYEQYF
clone_size: few; v_call: TRBV29-1; d_call: -; j_call: TRBJ1-1; cdr3_nt: TGCAGCGCCGGTGGGTTGAACACTGAAGCTTTCTTT; cdr3_aa: CSAGGLNTEAFF
clone_size: -; v_call: TRBV27; d_call: TRBD2; j_call: TRBJ2-1; cdr3_nt: TGTGCCAGCAGTTTACCAAGACTAGCGGGGGTCTACAATGAGCAGTTCTTC; cdr3_aa: CASSLPRLAGVYNEQFF
clone_size: -; v_call: TRBV5-4; d_call: -; j_call: TRBJ1-6; cdr3_nt: TGTGCCAGCGCCACACAGACAGAGACTAATTCACCCCTCCACTTT; cdr3_aa: CASATQTETNSPLHF
clone_size: -; v_call: TRBV19; d_call: TRBD1; j_call: TRBJ1-6; cdr3_nt: TGTGCCAGTAGTGGGACAGCAGATAATTCACCCCTCCACTTT; cdr3_aa: CASSGTADNSPLHF
clone_size: -; v_call: TRBV7-9; d_call: -; j_call: TRBJ2-7; cdr3_nt: TGTGCCAGCAGCATGCGGGACAGCAGCTACGAGCAGTACTTC; cdr3_aa: CASSMRDSSYEQYF
clone_size: once; v_call: TRBV7-3; d_call: -; j_call: TRBJ2-7; cdr3_nt: TGTGCCAGCAGCTCACAGGGTGGCGAGCAGTACTTC; cdr3_aa: CASSSQGGEQYF
clone_size: -; v_call: TRBV6-6; d_call: TRBD1; j_call: TRBJ1-5; cdr3_nt: TGTGCCAGCAGTTACTCGCGACAGGGTAATGAGCCCCAGCATTTT; cdr3_aa: CASSYSRQGNEPQHF
clone_size: -; v_call: TRBV18; d_call: -; j_call: TRBJ2-5; cdr3_nt: TGTGCCAGCTCACCCCTCGAGACAGAGGAGACCCAGTACTTC; cdr3_aa: CASSPLETEETQYF
clone_size: -; v_call: TRBV5-4; d_call: -; j_call: TRBJ1-2; cdr3_nt: TGTGCCAGCAGCTTTTTTACAGATGGCTACACCTTC; cdr3_aa: CASSFFTDGYTF
clone_size: few; v_call: TRBV21-1; d_call: -; j_call: TRBJ1-6; cdr3_nt: TGTGCCAGCCACGGTGTTGAGGACGCTGTCCGGAATTCACCCCTCCACTTT; cdr3_aa: CASHGVEDAVRNSPLHF
clone_size: -; v_call: TRBV6-6; d_call: -; j_call: TRBJ2-7; cdr3_nt: TGTGCCAGCAGTGGGTCCTACGAGCAGTACTTC; cdr3_aa: CASSGSYEQYF
clone_size: few; v_call: TRBV7-9; d_call: -; j_call: TRBJ2-7; cdr3_nt: TGTGCCAGCAGCTCCCCATTTGACTACGAGCAGTACTTC; cdr3_aa: CASSSPFDYEQYF
clone_size: few; v_call: TRBV2; d_call: TRBD1; j_call: TRBJ2-7; cdr3_nt: TGTGCCAGCAGTGAAGGGACAGGGACCTACGAGCAGTACTTC; cdr3_aa: CASSEGTGTYEQYF
clone_size: -; v_call: TRBV6-1; d_call: -; j_call: TRBJ2-2; cdr3_nt: TGTGCCAGCAGTGAAGCGACAGACACCGGGGAGCTGTTTTTT; cdr3_aa: CASSEATDTGELFF
clone_size: -; v_call: TRBV7-3; d_call: -; j_call: TRBJ2-3; cdr3_nt: TGTGCCAGCAGCTTAAGTATCACAGATACGCAGTATTTT; cdr3_aa: CASSLSITDTQYF
clone_size: few; v_call: TRBV9; d_call: TRBD1; j_call: TRBJ2-5; cdr3_nt: TGTGCCAGCAGCGGGGACAGCCCAGAGACCCAGTACTTC; cdr3_aa: CASSGDSPETQYF
clone_size: -; v_call: TRBV19; d_call: TRBD2; j_call: TRBJ2-3; cdr3_nt: TGTGCCAGTAGTATATTGGCTAGCGGAGACCTCGATACGCAGTATTTT; cdr3_aa: CASSILASGDLDTQYF
clone_size: -; v_call: TRBV5-1; d_call: -; j_call: TRBJ1-1; cdr3_nt: TGCGCCAGCAGCTTGGCTCTGGGGGCAGGCACTGAAGCTTTCTTT; cdr3_aa: CASSLALGAGTEAFF
clone_size: few; v_call: TRBV27; d_call: TRBD1; j_call: TRBJ2-1; cdr3_nt: TGTGCCAGCAAGAGGACAGGTTCCTACAATGAGCAGTTCTTC; cdr3_aa: CASKRTGSYNEQFF
clone_size: -; v_call: TRBV6-5; d_call: -; j_call: TRBJ2-3; cdr3_nt: TGTGCCACCGCGCAGGGGGGTGGCACAGATACGCAGTATTTT; cdr3_aa: CATAQGGGTDTQYF
clone_size: -; v_call: TRBV10-3; d_call: TRBD1; j_call: TRBJ1-2; cdr3_nt: TGTGCCATCCGTTCGACAGGGGAAAGCTATGGCTACACCTTC; cdr3_aa: CAIRSTGESYGYTF
clone_size: few; v_call: TRBV19; d_call: -; j_call: TRBJ2-4; cdr3_nt: TGTGCCAGTAGTTTAGGACCAGGATTGGGCAAAAACATTCAGTACTTC; cdr3_aa: CASSLGPGLGKNIQYF
clone_size: -; v_call: TRBV2; d_call: -; j_call: TRBJ2-2; cdr3_nt: TGTGCCAGCAGTGAGTTTCAGGGGCAGGACACCGGGGAGCTGTTTTTT; cdr3_aa: CASSEFQGQDTGELFF
clone_size: -; v_call: TRBV19; d_call: -; j_call: TRBJ2-1; cdr3_nt: TGTGCCAGTAGTATCGGGGATTACAATGAGCAGTTCTTC; cdr3_aa: CASSIGDYNEQFF
clone_size: -; v_call: TRBV2; d_call: -; j_call: TRBJ2-7; cdr3_nt: TGTGCCAGCAGTGAAATTATTTGGGGGACTCTGGAACCCTACGAGCAGTACTTC; cdr3_aa: CASSEIIWGTLEPYEQYF
clone_size: few; v_call: TRBV10-2; d_call: -; j_call: TRBJ2-4; cdr3_nt: TGCGCCAGCAGCCCTGTCCAAAGTCTAGCCAAAAACATTCAGTACTTC; cdr3_aa: CASSPVQSLAKNIQYF
clone_size: few; v_call: TRBV6-1; d_call: -; j_call: TRBJ2-7; cdr3_nt: TGTGCCAGCAGTGATCAGGGAAGCTCCTACGAGCAGTACTTC; cdr3_aa: CASSDQGSSYEQYF
clone_size: -; v_call: TRBV5-6; d_call: TRBD1; j_call: TRBJ1-4; cdr3_nt: TGTGCCAGCAGCTCCGGGACAGGAGTCGAAAAACTGTTTTTT; cdr3_aa: CASSSGTGVEKLFF
clone_size: -; v_call: TRBV28; d_call: -; j_call: TRBJ1-4; cdr3_nt: TGTGCCAGCAGGGCGGAGGGGTGGGGTGAAAAACTGTTTTTT; cdr3_aa: CASRAEGWGEKLFF